This T cell receptor (beta chain) was identified in a study of T cell repertoires in cytomegalovirus infection. The wider study: In the study, CMV epitopes included recently identified HLA-C-restricted and well-studied HLA-B-restricted ones. Public TCR beta signature analysis indicated the presence of both CMV infection and matching HLA type.

The CDR3 is 13 residues long. CDR1 MNHEY and CDR2 SMNVEV come from the germline V gene (reference sequence). With 7 bases removed from V and 4 bases from J, the gap between germline ends came to 13 bases. Findings and limits, study-wide: The study identified carriers of CMV plus the relevant HLA from cumulative public TCR beta family frequency. Dominating the ex vivo response were HLA-C-restricted CMV-specific TCR beta clonotypes.

This clonotype was recorded a few times. The antigen remains undetermined. Each CDR3 protein is one row after TCRdb ran MiXCR on the reads. The sample has around 900,000 distinct CDR3 sequences, approximately 31% seen once. The chain is built from TRBV27 and TRBJ1-1; D perhaps matches TRBD1 (5 bases). The sequences come from cultured CD8+ T cells from PBMCs, collected from culture after CMV antigen stimulation. The TCR was taken from a human donor in good health (CMV status not recorded). Some clones in this sample may be carry-over from other donors' samples. Written as DNA, the CDR3 is TGTGCCAGCAACAAAGCTAGGGGCACTGAAGCTTTCTTT. Protein product: CASNKARGTEAFF.